The present entry profiles one TCR beta chain with its context. Antigen specificity is unknown. Alongside a J-beta primer mix, a sample-barcoded 5' primer served in a second PCR lasting about 7 to 12 cycles. A single record per CDR3 protein comes from TCRdb applying MiXCR to the 5' RACE reads. Of about 680,000 distinct CDR3 sequences in the sample, 49% were seen once. This sample is drawn from a study of blood T cells in healthy people across ages. Study-level results: Unknown donor CMV status possibly confounded expanded clonotype changes.

V was shortened by 4 bases and J by 0 bases, with 12 bases between the two germline ends. This CDR3 has 15 amino acids. Germline V lookup: CDR1 SQVTM, CDR2 ANQGSEA. The rearrangement joins TRBV29-1 to TRBJ2-2, with no clear D. Input material: blood. This sequence was found in a woman between 55 and 75 years old in good health. The CDR3 loop reads CSVVVPHTNTGELFF. As DNA, the CDR3 is TGCAGCGTTGTCGTGCCTCATACGAACACCGGGGAGCTGTTTTTT.